This T cell receptor (beta chain) was sequenced during a study of blood T cell repertoires in COVID-19 (dated by TCRdb to 2019 to 2021). Background for the entire study: Samples covering the acute and convalescent phases of COVID-19 were provided by collaborators in the United States, Italy and Spain. The prospective study material was composed of cDNA or gDNA derived from T cells, B-cell-depleted T cells, or PBMCs. The dataset comprised deeply sampled blood TCRbeta repertoires from subjects exposed to, actively infected with, or recovered from COVID-19. A freely available public database, intended as a resource for researchers studying the immune response to SARS-CoV-2, is where the repertoires were released. Samples came from the ongoing ImmuneRACE study (first 160 participants) plus 1,254 subjects from 6 global collaborators. Nearly every sample came with metadata listing a de-identified subject ID, COVID-19 status, age in years and sex. Where available, HLA class I and class II types were obtained from metadata supplied by the sample provider rather than from assay-based typing. Findings and caveats that apply to the study as a whole: The amount of clinical and demographic metadata varied by source and participant and was provided uncurated.

Whole blood was collected in K2EDTA tubes by collaborating institutions according to the institutions' own protocols. For TCRbeta analysis, collaborator samples were shipped as frozen whole blood, as isolated PBMCs, or as DNA extracted from either sample type. With respect to this clone: Its cognate antigen has yet to be identified. The record has no base qualities; no much larger clone is one base away.

The immunoSEQ Assay, a bias-controlled multiplex PCR, was used to amplify TCRbeta CDR3 regions from genomic DNA. The paper's data handling went like this. The number of nucleated cells in each sample was estimated by amplification of reference gene primers within the assay. Sequence reads were collapsed and filtered to measure the absolute abundance of every unique TCRbeta CDR3 rearrangement. Productive Simpson clonality was computed per sample as the square root of Simpson's diversity index over productive rearrangements. Drawn from immuneACCESS, this table holds only the in-frame rearrangements with V and J called that TCRdb kept. Clones are partly lost; checked studies trace under half to an unresolved V gene and leave the rest unexplained. V, J and clone size reflect that table, while D and trimming were determined from the DNA. The sample yields roughly 150,000 clones; 65% to 85% were counted once. About a tenth of the sample rests with the top ten.

The TCR comes from a man between 65 and 79 years old with active or convalescent COVID-19. Material: peripheral blood.

The CDR3 region reads CASTQGASGSYNEQFF. The nucleotides read TGTGCCAGCACCCAGGGGGCTAGCGGGAGTTACAATGAGCAGTTCTTC. The V and J segments used are TRBV9 and TRBJ2-1; 10 central nucleotides agree with TRBD2. Reading from cysteine to phenylalanine, the CDR3 counts 16 amino acids. CDR3 DNA only is kept here, 48 bases in frame from base 1. CDR1 SGDLS and CDR2 YYNGEE are derived from the germline V gene. Trimming takes 6 bases off V and 4 bases off J; junction bases not matched to a gene: 10.